The 29 T cell receptor beta chains listed next were all sequenced from one sample in a study of blood T cell repertoires in COVID-19. Libraries were prepared by immunoSEQ multiplex PCR; TCRdb keeps only in-frame clonotypes and omits some of them. Of 150,000 to 200,000 clones detected, around 82% appear once; the ten largest clones hold roughly 7%. Sequencing was done on a sample of PBMCs or T cells enriched from blood (not recorded which). The receptors shown here come from a middle-aged man who had recovered from COVID-19.

Only one count was recorded for this clone. The J gene is TRBJ2-5, the V gene TRBV3-1 (or the pseudogene TRBV3-2); 9 bases are a match to TRBD1. Germline-derived CDR1 and CDR2 are LGHDT and YNNKEL (reference sequence). The CDR3 runs 15 residues. V dropped 4 bases and J dropped 3; count of bases not matched to a gene: 6. The CDR3 region has the DNA TGTGCCAGCAGCCGAATGTGGACAGGGGAAGAGACCCAGTACTTC. Its translation: CASSRMWTGEETQYF.

The chain joins TRBV2 to TRBJ1-1; 9 positions agree with TRBD1. This CDR3 has 15 residues. Germline CDR1 is SNHLY and CDR2 is FYNNEI. V lost 5 bases, J lost 1 base, and 5 bases stayed unmatched. The CDR3 DNA reads as TGTGCCAGCAGTCACAGGGGGCCCACGAACACTGAAGCTTTCTTT. Amino acids: CASSHRGPTNTEAFF.

The CDR3 reads CASSLDREGYTF. The CDR3 bases are TGCGCCAGCAGCTTGGACAGGGAAGGCTACACCTTC. The genes are TRBV5-1 and TRBJ1-2; D might be TRBD1 (6 bases). The length of the CDR3 is 12 residues. V was clipped by 0 bases and J by 8 bases, with 8 bases between them. Germline CDR1 SGHRS, CDR2 YFSETQ.

The chain combines TRBV4-2 with TRBJ1-2; perhaps TRBD1 as D (5 bases). This CDR3 spans 16 amino acids. Germline CDR1 is LGHNA and CDR2 is YNFKEQ. Trimming removed 0 bases at V and 4 bases at J, with 15 bases between. The CDR3 spells CASSQETVRTSYGYTF. The CDR3 region has the DNA TGTGCCAGCAGCCAAGAGACTGTCAGGACAAGCTATGGCTACACCTTC.

The chain combines TRBV7-2 with TRBJ2-5; the D gene is possibly TRBD2 (6 bases). The ends were cut back, 0 bases at V and 2 bases at J, with 7 bases in the middle. The germline V gene has CDR1 SGHTA and CDR2 FQGNSA. The CDR3 is made up of 14 amino acids. The CDR3 sequence is CASSLAGGQETQYF. As DNA, the CDR3 is TGTGCCAGCAGCTTAGCGGGGGGACAAGAGACCCAGTACTTC. The complete variable domain, with remaining parts taken from reference TRBV7-2 and TRBJ2-5, reads GAGVSQSPSNKVTEKGKDVELRCDPISGHTALYWYRQSLGQGLEFLIYFQGNSAPDKSGLPSDRFSAERTGGSVSTLTIQRTQQEDSAVYLCASSLAGGQETQYFGPGTRLLVL.

The chain has TRBV7-9 and TRBJ1-4; TRBD1 matches at 7 bases. The CDR3 has 15 residues. V shed 5 bases and J 12 bases; nucleotides not matched to a gene: 15. CDR1 SEHNR and CDR2 FQNEAQ come from the germline V gene (reference sequence). CDR3 coding DNA: TGTGCCAGCAGCCCCGGGACAGTAGGGGCGAGAGAACTGTTTTTT. Protein product: CASSPGTVGARELFF.

This chain joins TRBV7-2 and TRBJ1-6, with D unclear. The CDR3 totals 11 residues. CDR1 is SGHTA, CDR2 FQGNSA, per germline. V was trimmed by 6 bases and J by 7 bases, leaving 4 bases between them. This CDR3 is CASSSNSPLHF. CDR3 nucleotide sequence: TGTGCCAGCAGTTCGAATTCACCCCTCCACTTT.

The V gene is TRBV4-3, the J gene TRBJ2-1; the D gene is possibly TRBD2 (5 bases). The CDR3 is 17 residues long. Germline loops: CDR1 LGHNA, CDR2 YSLEER. Between the trimmed V and J ends, which lost 0 bases and 6 bases, there was a span of 18 bases. In DNA, the CDR3 is TGCGCCAGCAGCCAAGATCTCTGGCGGGTGCCCCCCAATGAGCAGTTCTTC. This translates into CASSQDLWRVPPNEQFF.

The CDR3 DNA reads as TGTGCCTGGGGGACAGACACAGATACGCAGTATTTT. Translated, it gives CAWGTDTDTQYF. The chain joins TRBV30 to TRBJ2-3; 7 bases are shared with TRBD1. This CDR3 comprises 12 residues. Unmatched junction bases numbered 1, after V lost 5 bases and J lost 2 bases. Germline V gene lookup returns CDR1 GTSNPN and CDR2 SVGIG (reference sequence).

This sequence joins TRBV5-5 and TRBJ2-7, with 9 bases fitting TRBD1. Germline CDR1 reads SGHKS; CDR2 reads YYEKEE (reference sequence). The CDR3 is made up of 19 amino acids. V lost 4 bases and J lost 3; bases outside the gene matches: 20. Here the CDR3 reads CASSVLRNRDRVFRYEQYF. The CDR3 DNA reads as TGTGCCAGCAGCGTACTACGAAACCGGGACAGGGTCTTCCGCTACGAGCAGTACTTC.

This clone was observed a single time. The chain is built from TRBV4-1 and TRBJ2-4; TRBD1 matches 7 bases. The V segment lost 4 bases and the J segment 1 base; nucleotides outside the gene matches: 4. This CDR3 is 15 amino acids long. In germline, CDR1 is MGHRA, CDR2 YSYEKL. The DNA of the CDR3 is TGCGCCAGCAGCCTCCAGACAGGGGCCAAAAACATTCAGTACTTC. This gives the protein CASSLQTGAKNIQYF.

This clone was picked up a small number of times. The chain joins TRBV19 to TRBJ1-5; the D gene is possibly TRBD1 (6 bases). This CDR3 contains 16 residues. Trimming left V 8 bases short and J 2 bases short, with 19 bases between. The germline V gene encodes CDR1 LNHDA and CDR2 SQIVND (reference sequence). Here the CDR3 DNA reads TGTGCCAGTTCAGCCCAAGGGGGTACCCGCAATCAGCCCCAGCATTTT. It yields the protein CASSAQGGTRNQPQHF.

The gene calls are TRBV18 and TRBJ1-1, with D perhaps TRBD1 (6 bases). This CDR3 is 13 amino acids long. Deletions cut 6 bases from V and 4 bases from J, with 12 bases between. Per the germline V gene, CDR1 is KGHSH and CDR2 is LQKENI. Written as DNA, the CDR3 is TGTGCCAGCTCTCCGCAGGGGAGCACTGAAGCTTTCTTT. It specifies CASSPQGSTEAFF.

This clone was detected once. V is TRBV9 and J is TRBJ2-3; 8 bases match TRBD1. V shed 0 bases, J shed 2 bases, and the junction held 5 bases outside the gene matches. The CDR3 sequence is 16 residues long. The germline V gene has CDR1 SGDLS and CDR2 YYNGEE. The CDR3 sequence: CASSVGTGTLTDTQYF. The CDR3 coding sequence is TGTGCCAGCAGCGTAGGGACAGGGACTCTCACAGATACGCAGTATTTT.

A note on this clone: The same CDR3 can be traced to other DNA sequences in this sample. V is TRBV6-5 and J is TRBJ1-1, with 8 bases matching TRBD1. Germline V gene data show CDR1 as MNHEY and CDR2 as SVGAGI. The junction had 5 bases not matched to a gene; V was cut back by 5 bases and J by 0 bases. This CDR3 contains 15 residues. This CDR3 reads CASSPRDRLNTEAFF. CDR3 nucleotide sequence: TGTGCCAGCAGTCCTCGGGACAGGTTGAACACTGAAGCTTTCTTT.

This chain connects TRBV3-1 (or the pseudogene TRBV3-2) to TRBJ1-2; 7 bases map to TRBD1. CDR3 length equals 15 residues. CDR1 and CDR2 (germline): LGHDT, YNNKEL (reference sequence). Germline trimming cut 0 bases from V and 14 bases from J; bases unmatched to any gene: 15. The CDR3, as DNA: TGTGCCAGCAGCCAAGACCTAGGCAGGGGGAGAACGGGGACCTTC. Protein: CASSQDLGRGRTGTF.

This sequence joins TRBV6-2 or TRBV6-3 and TRBJ1-2, with D possibly matching TRBD1 (5 bases). Germline values: CDR1 MNHEY, CDR2 SVGEGT. The CDR3 totals 16 residues. V was pared by 0 bases and J by 4 bases, with 15 bases between. DNA for the CDR3: TGTGCCAGCAGTTACTCGCCCGGGGGTCTCGGCTATGGCTACACCTTC. Its translation: CASSYSPGGLGYGYTF.

The chain uses TRBV2 and TRBJ1-2, with 7 nucleotides matching TRBD1. Trimming cost V 6 bases and J 11 bases; bases outside gene matches: 6. Germline assignment: CDR1 SNHLY and CDR2 FYNNEI. This CDR3 region has 11 residues. The CDR3 reads CASRTGLRYTF. The CDR3 DNA sequence: TGTGCCAGCAGGACAGGGTTACGGTACACCTTC.

This chain uses TRBV2 with TRBJ1-1; 8 nucleotides align to TRBD1. CDR3 length equals 17 residues. CDR1 and CDR2 (germline): SNHLY, FYNNEI. V was pared by 6 bases and J by 0 bases, with 12 bases of the junction left unmatched. This CDR3 is CASSPDRGPLLNTEAFF. The CDR3 nucleotides read TGTGCCAGCAGCCCCGACAGGGGACCGCTATTGAACACTGAAGCTTTCTTT. Combining the CDR3 with reference TRBV2 and TRBJ1-1 gives the whole variable domain EPEVTQTPSHQVTQMGQEVILRCVPISNHLYFYWYRQILGQKVEFLVSFYNNEISEKSEIFDDQFSVERPDGSNFTLKIRSTKLEDSAMYFCASSPDRGPLLNTEAFFGQGTRLTVV.

The V and J genes are TRBV21-1 and TRBJ2-5; TRBD2, the table's D call, lacks a check against the DNA. TRBV21-1 is a known pseudogene. This CDR3 is 16 amino acids long. Written as DNA, the CDR3 is TGTGCCAGCAGCAAATCCGAGGAGGTAGTACCAGAGACCCAGTACTTC. Amino acid sequence: CASSKSEEVVPETQYF.

V is TRBV5-1 and J is TRBJ1-1; possibly TRBD1 for D (5 bases). The V and J ends lost 7 bases and 4 bases respectively, with 14 bases between them. Germline loops: CDR1 SGHRS, CDR2 YFSETQ. The CDR3 contains 13 residues. The CDR3 is CASYDRFVTEAFF. CDR3 sequence (DNA): TGCGCCAGCTATGACAGATTTGTCACTGAAGCTTTCTTT.

The V and J genes are TRBV6-5 and TRBJ1-1; D perhaps matches TRBD1 (5 bases). The V gene's germline CDR1 is MNHEY and CDR2 SVGAGI. Trimming shortened V by 6 bases and J by 3 bases, and 11 bases separated the two germline ends. This CDR3 spans 13 amino acids. This chain's CDR3 is CASRRGIYTEAFF. The CDR3 region has the DNA TGTGCCAGCAGAAGGGGAATATACACTGAAGCTTTCTTT.

This chain joins TRBV4-1 and TRBJ2-7, with 8 bases lining up with TRBD2. Losses at the gene ends were 3 bases for V and 3 bases for J; bases not matched to a gene: 13. CDR3 length: 17 amino acids. Germline assignment: CDR1 MGHRA and CDR2 YSYEKL. The chain's CDR3 is CASSQGTLGGGHYEQYF. CDR3 DNA: TGCGCCAGCAGCCAGGGGACTTTGGGCGGGGGGCACTACGAGCAGTACTTC.

In nucleotides, the CDR3 is TGTGCCAGCAGCTCTACCGGGACAGGGGTACGTGAGCAGTTCTTC. Translated, it gives CASSSTGTGVREQFF. The chain employs TRBV7-2 and TRBJ2-1, with 10 nucleotides matching TRBD1. CDR1 is SGHTA, CDR2 FQGNSA, per germline. Unmatched junction bases numbered 9, after V lost 4 bases and J lost 9 bases. There are 15 residues in the CDR3.

This clone has just one count. V usage is TRBV19 and J usage is TRBJ1-1, with TRBD1 matching 9 bases. CDR1 and CDR2 from the germline V gene are LNHDA and SQIVND (reference sequence). The CDR3 extends over 14 amino acids. After removal of 7 bases from V and 5 bases from J, the junction contained 8 bases not matched to a gene. Here the CDR3 reads CASTPTGGRTEAFF. DNA of the CDR3: TGTGCCAGTACCCCGACAGGGGGGAGGACTGAAGCTTTCTTT.

DNA of the CDR3: TGTGCCAGCAGCCAGAGTCGGGGGGTCGTGGACGAGCAGTACTTC. Translated: CASSQSRGVVDEQYF. The rearrangement links TRBV3-1 (or the pseudogene TRBV3-2) to TRBJ2-7; 7 nucleotides align to TRBD2. The CDR3 totals 15 residues. Germline V gene lookup returns CDR1 LGHDT and CDR2 YNNKEL (reference sequence). V lost 3 bases and J lost 5; bases outside the gene matches: 10.

The chain recombines TRBV19 with TRBJ1-5; perhaps TRBD1 as D (5 bases). The CDR3 runs to 14 residues. V gave up 7 bases and J gave up 7 bases, with 17 bases separating them. CDR1 LNHDA and CDR2 SQIVND come from the germline V gene (reference sequence). The CDR3 reads CASIQPGARQPQHF. The CDR3, as DNA: TGTGCCAGTATCCAACCTGGGGCGCGGCAGCCCCAGCATTTT. The full variable domain, rest sourced from reference TRBV19 and TRBJ1-5, is DGGITQSPKYLFRKEGQNVTLSCEQNLNHDAMYWYRQDPGQGLRLIYYSQIVNDFQKGDIAEGYSVSREKKESFPLTVTSAQKNPTAFYLCASIQPGARQPQHFGDGTRLSIL.

The chain joins TRBV19 to TRBJ1-3; the D is unclear. Trimming stripped 7 bases from V and 9 bases from J, with 16 bases between. This CDR3 comprises 13 residues. CDR1 is LNHDA, CDR2 SQIVND, per germline (reference sequence). CDR3 protein: CASTWTGAGTIYF. The CDR3, as DNA: TGTGCCAGTACCTGGACCGGTGCGGGCACCATATATTTT.

V usage is TRBV3-1 (or the pseudogene TRBV3-2) and J usage is TRBJ1-1; D unresolved. The CDR3 is 13 residues long. Germline V CDR1 and CDR2: LGHDT, YNNKEL (reference sequence). With 1 base removed from V and 4 bases from J, the gap between germline ends came to 7 bases. The CDR3 protein is CASSQGGVTEAFF. In DNA form, the CDR3 reads TGTGCCAGCAGCCAAGGGGGAGTCACTGAAGCTTTCTTT.